The 4 T cell receptor beta chains below were found in one sample sequenced in a study of blood T cell repertoires in COVID-19. Assay used: immunoSEQ multiplex PCR; TCRdb lists only in-frame clones, some missing. The sample holds 130,000 to 150,000 clones; 88% are singletons and the top ten take approximately 2.5%. Sequencing input: peripheral blood. Every receptor here comes from a human donor in a cohort sampled during active COVID-19.

J is TRBJ1-1 and V is TRBV5-1; 7 bases match TRBD1. CDR1 and CDR2 from the germline V gene are SGHRS and YFSETQ. The CDR3 is 14 amino acids. The V and J ends lost 0 bases and 1 base, in that order; junction bases with no gene match: 0. The CDR3 nucleotides read TGCGCCAGCAGCTTGGGGACAGGGAACACTGAAGCTTTCTTT. It is translated as CASSLGTGNTEAFF.

V usage is TRBV30 and J usage is TRBJ1-2; D is possibly TRBD1 (5 bases). CDR1 is GTSNPN and CDR2 is SVGIG in the germline V gene (reference sequence). CDR3 length equals 14 residues. Trimming took off 0 bases at V and 2 bases at J, with 10 bases between the two ends. The CDR3 DNA reads as TGTGCCTGGAGTGTACTGAGACAGAACTATGGCTACACCTTC. It specifies CAWSVLRQNYGYTF. Full variable domain (remainder filled in from reference TRBV30 and TRBJ1-2): SQTIHQWPATLVQPVGSPLSLECTVEGTSNPNLYWYRQAAGRGLQLLFYSVGIGQISSEVPQNLSASRPQDRQFILSSKKLLLSDSGFYLCAWSVLRQNYGYTFGSGTRLTVV.

The chain links TRBV19 to TRBJ1-4; maybe TRBD1 (6 bases). The germline CDR1 and CDR2 sequences are LNHDA and SQIVND (reference sequence). This CDR3 is 17 amino acids long. Trimming shortened V by 1 base and J by 1 base, and 13 bases separated the two germline ends. The CDR3 spells CASSIAGALGTNEKLFF. The CDR3 DNA sequence: TGTGCCAGTAGTATAGCAGGGGCCCTGGGAACTAATGAAAAACTGTTTTTT.

The chain joins TRBV18 to TRBJ1-1; the D gene is possibly TRBD1 (5 bases). The CDR3 is made up of 17 amino acids. The germline gives CDR1 KGHSH, CDR2 LQKENI. V was shortened by 2 bases and J by 3 bases, with 19 bases between the two germline ends. CDR3 region: CASSPAPYGGVYTEAFF. The DNA of the CDR3 is TGTGCCAGCTCACCAGCACCGTACGGAGGGGTCTACACTGAAGCTTTCTTT.